Given below is one T cell receptor (beta chain) in context. This specimen comes from a study of blood T cell repertoires in COVID-19. In the study overall: The United States, Italy and Spain supplied acute and convalescent COVID-19 samples. PBMCs, B-cell-depleted T cells, or T cells provided the cDNA or gDNA that made up the material.

In the source study's methods: Nucleated cell counts were estimated from reference gene primer amplification. Libraries were prepared by immunoSEQ multiplex PCR; TCRdb keeps only in-frame clonotypes and omits some of them. That table supplies the V and J calls and clone size; D and trimming were determined from the DNA. In the table there are 100,000 to 150,000 clones, roughly 84% of which are singletons. Sequenced input: peripheral blood. The clonotype originates from a woman older than 75 with acute or convalescent COVID-19.

As DNA, the CDR3 is TGTGCCAGCAGCTTGGGGACAGGGGTGAACACAGATACGCAGTATTTT. It translates to CASSLGTGVNTDTQYF. The rearrangement links TRBV5-5 to TRBJ2-3, with TRBD1 identical over 9 bases. J was trimmed by 2 bases and V by 0 bases; bases with no gene match: 4. This CDR3 is 16 amino acids long. From germline, CDR1 is SGHKS and CDR2 YYEKEE (reference sequence).